The 19 T cell receptor beta chains in this list originate from one sample, sequenced in a study of T cell clones after liver transplantation. The repertoire was sequenced with immunoSEQ multiplex PCR; TCRdb's copy has only in-frame clones and lacks some. The sample gives roughly 72,000 clones, roughly 84% of which show up once; 2% to 2.5% is in the top ten. This specimen consisted of CD4+ T cells from blood, obtained 48 to 50 months after liver transplant. These receptors were obtained from a human patient who received a liver transplant. Part of the T cell pool may stem from the graft donor.

The V and J genes are TRBV19 and TRBJ2-7, with D possibly matching TRBD1 (6 bases). V was pared by 3 bases and J by 0 bases, with 12 bases between. Germline assignment: CDR1 LNHDA and CDR2 SQIVND (reference sequence). The CDR3 spans 15 residues. The CDR3 loop reads CASSIPGVSSYEQYF. The DNA of the CDR3 is TGTGCCAGTAGTATTCCAGGGGTTAGCTCCTACGAGCAGTACTTC.

This clone was observed many times. The chain is built from TRBV4-1 and TRBJ1-3; D gene uncertain. The germline V and J ends were trimmed by 4 bases and 0 bases, with 10 bases remaining between them. The germline V gene encodes CDR1 MGHRA and CDR2 YSYEKL. The CDR3 runs 15 residues. The CDR3 bases are TGCGCCAGCAGCCGAAGCCGTTCCTCTGGAAACACCATATATTTT. It yields the protein CASSRSRSSGNTIYF.

This chain joins TRBV7-2 and TRBJ2-7; 8 bases match TRBD2. Germline V lookup: CDR1 SGHTA, CDR2 FQGNSA. There are 15 residues in the CDR3. V gave up 0 bases and J gave up 4 bases; unmatched junction bases: 5. The CDR3 nucleotides are TGTGCCAGCAGCTTAGCCCGAGCGGGAGAGTACGAGCAGTACTTC. This translates into CASSLARAGEYEQYF.

This rearrangement joins TRBV28 to TRBJ2-5; TRBD2 might be the D (6 bases). This CDR3 region has 15 residues. The V end lost 5 bases, the J end lost 3 bases, and 16 bases lay between the germline ends. The germline CDR1 and CDR2 sequences are MDHEN and SYDVKM. CDR3 bases: TGTGCCAGCAGTATGGCAGGGACTGAGAAAGAGACCCAGTACTTC. It codes for CASSMAGTEKETQYF.

V and J are TRBV7-9 and TRBJ2-1, with TRBD2 identical over 9 bases. The CDR3 has 12 residues. The trim removed 5 bases at V and 14 bases at J, leaving 7 bases unmatched. Germline V gene lookup returns CDR1 SEHNR and CDR2 FQNEAQ (reference sequence). CDR3 DNA: TGTGCCAGCAGCGCCGGGCGGACTAGCGAGTTCTTC. Its translation is CASSAGRTSEFF.

Points on this clone: Compared with germline, one end of the junction differs, possibly owing to a read error. This chain connects TRBV15 to TRBJ1-4; no definite D call. In germline, CDR1 is LNHNV, CDR2 YYDKDF (reference sequence). The CDR3 has 12 amino acids. The CDR3: CATSGTKEKLFF. The CDR3 DNA sequence: TGTGCCACCAGCGGAACTAAGGAAAAACTGTTTTTT.

The V and J genes are TRBV9 and TRBJ2-7; D may correspond to TRBD1 or TRBD2 (5 bases each). This CDR3 comprises 15 residues. CDR1 and CDR2 from the germline V gene are SGDLS and YYNGEE. The V end lost 0 bases, the J end lost 3 bases, and 13 bases lay between the germline ends. The CDR3 protein is CASSVAVGDGYEQYF. The CDR3 coding sequence is TGTGCCAGCAGCGTAGCTGTAGGGGACGGCTACGAGCAGTACTTC.

This sequence joins TRBV18 and TRBJ1-1, with D maybe TRBD1 (5 bases). The CDR3 totals 14 residues. V lost 3 bases, J lost 1 base, and 9 bases lay in between. In germline, CDR1 is KGHSH, CDR2 LQKENI. The CDR3 is CASSPRTPNTEAFF. CDR3 DNA: TGTGCCAGCTCACCTAGGACACCGAACACTGAAGCTTTCTTT.

The genes are TRBV7-6 and TRBJ2-1; D gene uncertain. CDR3 size: 12 residues. V lost 5 bases and J lost 6, with 8 bases in between. CDR1 and CDR2 from the germline V gene are SGHVS and FNYEAQ. CDR3 sequence: CASSLDVNEQFF. CDR3 nucleotides: TGTGCCAGCAGCCTGGACGTCAATGAGCAGTTCTTC.

This clone ranks as medium-sized. V is TRBV6-5 and J is TRBJ2-7, with TRBD1 matching over 9 bases. Trimming took 6 bases from V and 4 from J; bases not matched to a gene: 7. CDR3 length: 14 residues. From germline, CDR1 is MNHEY and CDR2 SVGAGI. The DNA for the CDR3 is TGTGCCAGCAGCCTCCACAGGGGGCAATACGAGCAGTACTTC. Encoded protein: CASSLHRGQYEQYF.

The chain is built from TRBV5-6 and TRBJ2-7; either TRBD1 or TRBD2 may fit D (5 bases each). Germline V gene data show CDR1 as SGHDT and CDR2 as YYEEEE. The V end lost 4 bases, the J end lost 1 base, and 18 bases lay between the germline ends. The CDR3 consists of 16 residues. CDR3 nucleotide sequence: TGTGCCAGCAGCAGATACCGGGACCCCCTTTCCTACGAGCAGTACTTC. Its protein product is CASSRYRDPLSYEQYF.

This rearrangement joins TRBV2 to TRBJ1-3, with D maybe TRBD1 (5 bases). The CDR3 length is 15 residues. V lost 3 bases, J lost 0 bases, and 9 bases lay in between. Germline V lookup: CDR1 SNHLY, CDR2 FYNNEI. The CDR3 DNA follows: TGTGCCAGCAGTGAGCAGGGATCCTCTGGAAACACCATATATTTT. Translated, it gives CASSEQGSSGNTIYF.

J is TRBJ2-7 and V is TRBV5-1, with TRBD2 matching 9 bases. Per the germline V gene, CDR1 is SGHRS and CDR2 is YFSETQ. CDR3 length: 13 amino acids. Unmatched junction bases numbered 5, after V lost 4 bases and J lost 6 bases. The CDR3 loop is CASSGGLAGEQYF. The CDR3 DNA sequence: TGCGCCAGCAGCGGGGGACTAGCCGGCGAGCAGTACTTC.

The chain uses TRBV1 and TRBJ2-6. TRBV1 is assigned pseudogene status. This CDR3 comprises 18 residues. The CDR3 nucleotides are TGCACCAGCAGTGGGTTGGGTTTTGCACAAAGTCGGGCCAACGTCCTGACTTTC. This translates into CTSSGLGFAQSRANVLTF.

V is TRBV7-2 and J is TRBJ1-2; 7 bases fit TRBD1. The CDR3 is 15 residues long. Germline V gives CDR1 SGHTA, CDR2 FQGNSA. V gave up 0 bases and J gave up 4 bases; unmatched junction bases: 5. The CDR3 is CASSLAGQLLYGYTF. The CDR3 coding sequence is TGTGCCAGCAGCTTAGCGGGACAGCTCCTCTATGGCTACACCTTC.

V gene TRBV28 combines with J gene TRBJ2-4; D is undetermined. V was cut by 8 bases and J by 7 bases, with 18 bases left in between. The CDR3 has 14 residues. Germline V gene data show CDR1 as MDHEN and CDR2 as SYDVKM. CDR3 protein: CASLPSGGDNIQYF. CDR3 nucleotide sequence: TGTGCCAGCCTCCCTTCCGGCGGAGACAACATTCAGTACTTC.

The chain has TRBV4-2 and TRBJ2-3, with TRBD1 matching 12 bases. The V segment lost 5 bases and the J segment 6 bases; nucleotides outside the gene matches: 6. This CDR3 contains 15 residues. CDR1 and CDR2 from the germline V gene are LGHNA and YNFKEQ. The CDR3 DNA sequence: TGTGCCAGCAGCTCGGGACAGGGGGCATTGGATACGCAGTATTTT. Encoded protein: CASSSGQGALDTQYF.

V usage is TRBV28 and J usage is TRBJ2-5, with 8 bases aligning to TRBD2. Germline assignment: CDR1 MDHEN and CDR2 SYDVKM. The CDR3 has 15 amino acids. V was pared by 6 bases and J by 0 bases, with 6 bases of the junction left unmatched. The CDR3 DNA reads TGTGCCAGCAGCTCGATAGCGGGGTACCAAGAGACCCAGTACTTC. It codes for CASSSIAGYQETQYF.

This clone appeared a few times. The V gene is TRBV10-1, the J gene TRBJ1-6; no clear D gene. V was pared by 5 bases and J by 15 bases, with 5 bases between. Looked up from germline, CDR1 is WNHNN and CDR2 is SYGVQD (reference sequence). The CDR3 has 9 amino acids. CDR3 residues: CASSTGLHF. CDR3 nucleotide sequence: TGCGCCAGCAGTACGGGCCTCCACTTT.